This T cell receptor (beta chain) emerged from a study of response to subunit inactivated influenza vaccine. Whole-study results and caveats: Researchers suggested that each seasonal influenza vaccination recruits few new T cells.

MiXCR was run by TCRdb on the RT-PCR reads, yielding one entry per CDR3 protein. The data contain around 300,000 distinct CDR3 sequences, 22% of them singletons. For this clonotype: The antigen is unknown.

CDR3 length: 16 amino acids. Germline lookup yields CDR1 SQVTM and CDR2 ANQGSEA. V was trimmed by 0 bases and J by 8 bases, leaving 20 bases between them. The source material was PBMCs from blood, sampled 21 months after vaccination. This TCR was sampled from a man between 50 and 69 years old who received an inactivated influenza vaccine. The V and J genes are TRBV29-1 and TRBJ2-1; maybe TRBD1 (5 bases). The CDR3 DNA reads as TGCAGCGTTGAAGAGGGTGCGGCAGGGTCTATAGATGAGCAGTTCTTC. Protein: CSVEEGAAGSIDEQFF.